The 26 T cell receptor beta chains listed next were all sequenced from one sample in a study of blood T cells in healthy people across ages. The second PCR ran roughly 6 to 12 cycles with a sample-barcoded 5' primer and J-beta primers. TCRdb re-analysed the 5' RACE reads in MiXCR, keeping a single row per CDR3 protein. The data hold 800,000 to 950,000 distinct CDR3 sequences, with about 34% observed a single time. Sequences were obtained from blood. Receptors were obtained from a man between 18 and 35 years old in good health.

This chain connects TRBV25-1 to TRBJ2-5; D may be TRBD1 (6 bases). The CDR3 runs to 14 residues. V gave up 4 bases and J gave up 3 bases, with 12 bases separating them. Germline loops: CDR1 MGHDK, CDR2 SYGVNS. This chain's CDR3 is CASSAHRVEETQYF. CDR3 bases: TGTGCCAGCAGTGCCCACAGGGTCGAAGAGACCCAGTACTTC.

V and J are TRBV6-6 and TRBJ1-1, with D hard to call. Germline-derived CDR1 and CDR2 are MNHNY and SVGAGI (reference sequence). Deletions cut 4 bases from V and 1 base from J, with 13 bases between. The CDR3 is 15 amino acids. This chain's CDR3 is CASSSSRQQNTEAFF. In DNA form, the CDR3 reads TGTGCCAGCAGTTCCTCTAGGCAGCAGAACACTGAAGCTTTCTTT.

This clonotype has a handful of counts. The chain links TRBV10-3 to TRBJ1-5; possible D gene TRBD1, 5 bases. This CDR3 is 15 amino acids long. The germline V and J ends were trimmed by 2 bases and 7 bases, with 15 bases remaining between them. Germline V gene lookup returns CDR1 ENHRY and CDR2 SYGVKD. In nucleotides, the CDR3 is TGTGCCATCAGTGAGAATGCAGGGTCGTCCCAGCCCCAGCATTTT. Translating it yields CAISENAGSSQPQHF.

The V and J genes are TRBV4-2 and TRBJ2-3; 11 nucleotides line up with TRBD2. Germline V CDR1 and CDR2: LGHNA, YNFKEQ. V lost 4 bases to trimming and J lost 1 base; unmatched junction nucleotides: 19. CDR3 size: 21 residues. CDR3 sequence: CASSRLLAGSGGAPGTDTQYF. The CDR3 nucleotides read TGTGCCAGCAGCCGACTCCTAGCGGGTAGCGGGGGGGCCCCGGGCACAGATACGCAGTATTTT.

This clonotype was recorded only once. The junction departs from the called germline gene at one end, perhaps through a read error. V and J are TRBV7-2 and TRBJ1-2, with 7 bases lining up with TRBD1. In germline, CDR1 is SGHTA, CDR2 FQGNSA. The CDR3 runs to 14 residues. CDR3 nucleotides: TGTGCCAGCAGCCCTCGACAGGGCAACTATGGCCACACCTTC. Amino acids: CASSPRQGNYGHTF.

The gene calls are TRBV2 and TRBJ2-5, with no clear D. Deletions cut 2 bases from V and 5 bases from J, with 12 bases between. The CDR3 consists of 14 residues. The germline gives CDR1 SNHLY, CDR2 FYNNEI. CDR3 bases: TGTGCCAGCAGTGAAACCCCTTTGCTTGAGACCCAGTACTTC. This gives the protein CASSETPLLETQYF.

The chain uses TRBV9 and TRBJ1-3; D remains unclear. The CDR3 sequence is 15 residues long. Trimming pared 4 bases from V and 0 bases from J, leaving 11 bases between. CDR1 and CDR2 (germline): SGDLS, YYNGEE. The DNA for the CDR3 is TGTGCCAGCAGCTCAGACGGCCGCTCTGGAAACACCATATATTTT. Encoded protein: CASSSDGRSGNTIYF.

This clonotype has only a few counts. The chain couples TRBV6-5 to TRBJ2-6, with unresolved D. V lost 2 bases, J lost 1 base, and 9 bases lay in between. There are 16 residues in the CDR3. Germline CDR1 reads MNHEY; CDR2 reads SVGAGI. The CDR3 nucleotides read TGTGCCAGCAGTTACCTGGGTTTGTCTGGGGCCAACGTCCTGACTTTC. Residues: CASSYLGLSGANVLTF.

Many counts were recorded for this clonotype. The V call is TRBV7-9, the J call TRBJ2-1; D gene unclear. Germline V gene lookup returns CDR1 SEHNR and CDR2 FQNEAQ (reference sequence). This CDR3 contains 19 residues. Trimming took off 4 bases at V and 4 bases at J, with 26 bases between the two ends. CDR3: CASSSPVVALATHYNEQFF. CDR3 bases: TGTGCCAGCAGCTCTCCTGTTGTTGCCCTCGCTACCCATTACAATGAGCAGTTCTTC.

This clonotype was observed a single time. The chain has TRBV4-2 and TRBJ2-6, with D uncertain. The V gene lost 4 bases and the J gene lost 1 base, with 5 bases spanning the gap. Germline V gene lookup returns CDR1 LGHNA and CDR2 YNFKEQ. The CDR3 sequence is 14 residues long. The CDR3 DNA follows: TGTGCCAGCAGCCTTGAGTCTGGGGCCAACGTCCTGACTTTC. Its translation is CASSLESGANVLTF.

The chain joins TRBV5-1 to TRBJ1-1, with 9 bases identical to TRBD1. CDR3 length: 13 residues. J lost 5 bases, V lost 3 bases, and 2 bases had no gene match. In germline, CDR1 is SGHRS, CDR2 YFSETQ. DNA for the CDR3: TGCGCCAGCAGCTGGACAGGGGTGACTGAAGCTTTCTTT. As protein: CASSWTGVTEAFF.

V usage is TRBV28 and J usage is TRBJ2-5; 8 nucleotides agree with TRBD2. V lost 2 bases, J lost 2 bases, and 4 bases stayed unmatched. CDR3 size: 15 residues. The V gene's germline CDR1 is MDHEN and CDR2 SYDVKM. CDR3: CASSLPGGIQETQYF. The CDR3 DNA follows: TGTGCCAGCAGTTTACCGGGAGGGATTCAAGAGACCCAGTACTTC.

This clonotype has more than one count but fewer than ten. The chain recombines TRBV12-3 or TRBV12-4 with TRBJ1-1; D gene unclear. The CDR3 spans 12 residues. The V gene lost 2 bases and the J gene lost 5 bases, with 6 bases spanning the gap. The CDR3 protein is CASSLSSTEAFF. In nucleotides, the CDR3 is TGTGCCAGCAGTTTATCCTCGACTGAAGCTTTCTTT.

CDR3 residues: CASSHTPGQGITDTQYF. CDR3 sequence (DNA): TGTGCCAGCAGTCACACGCCGGGACAGGGTATAACAGATACGCAGTATTTT. The chain uses TRBV6-6 and TRBJ2-3; 9 bases align to TRBD1. CDR3 length: 17 residues. Germline V CDR1 and CDR2: MNHNY, SVGAGI (reference sequence). J was trimmed by 3 bases and V by 5 bases; bases with no gene match: 12.

The chain is built from TRBV28 and TRBJ2-7; no firm D call. CDR3 length: 12 amino acids. V dropped 4 bases and J dropped 3 bases, with 7 bases sitting between them. In germline, CDR1 is MDHEN, CDR2 SYDVKM. The CDR3 DNA reads TGTGCCAGCAGTTCGCGACGCTACGAGCAGTACTTC. This sequence encodes CASSSRRYEQYF.

This clonotype has ten or more counts. V and J are TRBV15 and TRBJ2-3, with D possibly TRBD2 on 5 matching bases. CDR1 and CDR2 from the germline V gene are LNHNV and YYDKDF (reference sequence). V was trimmed by 4 bases and J by 1 base, leaving 9 bases between them. This CDR3 is built from 14 residues. The CDR3 here is CATSIAGGTDTQYF. In nucleotides, the CDR3 is TGTGCCACCAGCATTGCCGGGGGCACAGATACGCAGTATTTT.

The chain combines TRBV7-2 with TRBJ2-4, with unresolved D. Near its end, the DNA agrees better with TRBJ2-5, so the J call may be wrong. CDR3 length equals 14 residues. Germline lookup yields CDR1 SGHTA and CDR2 FQGNSA. CDR3 bases: TGTGCCAGCAGCCGACACCGGGCGTGGGAGACCCAGTACTTC. This encodes CASSRHRAWETQYF.

Comment on this clonotype: A clone one base away is much larger, so this may be a read error. The chain is built from TRBV4-1 and TRBJ2-5, with TRBD1 identical over 7 bases. Judging by the DNA end, TRBJ2-1 fits better; the J call may be wrong. The CDR3 length is 17 residues. CDR1 is MGHRA, CDR2 YSYEKL, per germline. Here the CDR3 DNA reads TGCGCCAGCAGCCAAGCTTGGGCAGGGGGTTACCAAGAGACCCAGTTCTTC. It encodes CASSQAWAGGYQETQFF.

This chain joins TRBV7-2 and TRBJ2-5, with D perhaps matching TRBD1 or TRBD2 (5 bases each). The J call may be mistaken, given a closer DNA end match to TRBJ2-7. Germline V gives CDR1 SGHTA, CDR2 FQGNSA. The CDR3 length is 12 residues. The CDR3 DNA sequence: TGTGCCAGCAGCCCCATGGGGGACGAGCAGTACTTC. Translated, it gives CASSPMGDEQYF.

This clonotype was found many times. V gene TRBV27 combines with J gene TRBJ2-1; D might be TRBD2 (5 bases). V lost 5 bases to trimming and J lost 6 bases, with 14 bases between them. The germline V gene has CDR1 MNHEY and CDR2 SMNVEV (reference sequence). The CDR3 is 14 residues long. CDR3 nucleotide sequence: TGTGCCAGCAGTCCCCTGGCAGGAGGCAATGAGCAGTTCTTC. Translation gives CASSPLAGGNEQFF.

The J gene is TRBJ1-3, the V gene TRBV4-1; tentatively, D is TRBD1 (5 bases). Germline CDR1 MGHRA, CDR2 YSYEKL. There are 16 residues in the CDR3. Trimming left V 3 bases short and J 1 base short, with 13 bases between. CDR3 coding DNA: TGCGCCAGCAGCCAGGGGCCCGGAGGGTCTGGAAACACCATATATTTT. Residues: CASSQGPGGSGNTIYF.

A note on this clonotype: Compared with germline, one end of the junction differs, possibly owing to a read error. The gene calls are TRBV5-1 and TRBJ1-1, with 7 bases identical to TRBD1. Germline CDR1 is SGHRS and CDR2 is YFSETQ. The CDR3 has 13 residues. For the CDR3, the DNA is TGCGCCAGAAGCTTGGATCAAGGGGGCGAAGCTTTCTTT. It is translated as CARSLDQGGEAFF.

The count of this clonotype is one. The chain combines TRBV7-9 with TRBJ2-1; no firm D call. The J call is in doubt because the DNA end fits TRBJ2-7 better. This CDR3 region has 20 residues. The germline V gene encodes CDR1 SEHNR and CDR2 FQNEAQ (reference sequence). The CDR3 DNA sequence: TGTGCCAGCAGCTCATCGAGGCTTGTAGGGCCCCCGAGCTCCTACAATGAGCAGTACTTC. Its protein is CASSSSRLVGPPSSYNEQYF.

CDR3 residues: CASILTNNEQFF. Written as DNA, the CDR3 is TGTGCCAGCATCCTAACAAACAATGAGCAGTTCTTC. V gene TRBV7-8 combines with J gene TRBJ2-1, with no clear D. The germline V gene encodes CDR1 SGHVS and CDR2 FQNEAQ. V was shortened by 7 bases and J by 5 bases, with 9 bases between the two germline ends. The length of the CDR3 is 12 residues.

There are many counts of this clonotype. The chain couples TRBV20-1 to TRBJ2-5, with D perhaps matching TRBD1 or TRBD2 (6 bases each). The CDR3 spans 12 residues. Germline loops: CDR1 DFQATT, CDR2 SNEGSKA (reference sequence). This CDR3 is CSGEGGPKTQYF. As DNA, the CDR3 is TGCAGCGGAGAGGGGGGTCCGAAGACCCAGTACTTC.

This clonotype has only a few counts. The V gene is TRBV6-2 or TRBV6-3, the J gene TRBJ2-1; 8 bases map to TRBD2. The CDR3 spans 15 residues. V was clipped by 8 bases and J by 8 bases; unmatched bases: 14. Germline loops: CDR1 MNHEY, CDR2 SVGEGT. The CDR3 loop reads CASSLGRGGWYEQFF. The CDR3 region has the DNA TGTGCCAGCTCCCTAGGCCGGGGGGGCTGGTATGAGCAGTTCTTC.